These 13 T cell receptor beta chains were sequenced from one sample in a study of blood T cells in healthy people across ages. For the second PCR, which ran for about 6 to 11 cycles, a sample-barcoded 5' primer and a J-beta primer mix were used. MiXCR, run by TCRdb on the 5' RACE reads, gives a single entry per CDR3 protein. The sample includes about 650,000 distinct CDR3 sequences, about a third seen only once; the top ten take 15%. Material for sequencing was blood. The receptors were sampled from a woman of 80 years or more in good health.

This clonotype was seen only a few times. V and J are TRBV5-1 and TRBJ1-4; 12 bases line up with TRBD1. The trim removed 3 bases at V and 2 bases at J, leaving 5 bases unmatched. The length of the CDR3 is 17 residues. Germline lookup yields CDR1 SGHRS and CDR2 YFSETQ. CDR3 amino acids: CASSWRGQGATNEKLFF. DNA for the CDR3: TGCGCCAGCAGCTGGAGGGGACAGGGGGCTACTAATGAAAAACTGTTTTTT.

This clonotype was recorded many times. As DNA, the CDR3 is TGTGCCAGCAGCGGGAGCGGGGGGACGCAAGAGACCCAGTACTTC. Its protein product is CASSGSGGTQETQYF. The chain has TRBV6-5 and TRBJ2-5; 9 bases are a match to TRBD2. Trimming cost V 6 bases and J 2 bases; bases outside gene matches: 7. Germline V gives CDR1 MNHEY, CDR2 SVGAGI. The length of the CDR3 is 15 residues.

There are many counts of this clonotype. This chain uses TRBV10-3 with TRBJ2-7; 9 nucleotides line up with TRBD1. CDR1 is ENHRY, CDR2 SYGVKD, per germline. The trim removed 1 base at V and 0 bases at J, leaving 4 bases unmatched. CDR3 length: 16 amino acids. The CDR3 DNA follows: TGTGCCATCAGTGAGTTTTTGACAGGGGGCTCCTACGAGCAGTACTTC. Its translation: CAISEFLTGGSYEQYF.

This clonotype was seen at least ten times. The CDR3 sequence is CASSLGQGGNTDTQYF. The CDR3 nucleotides are TGCGCCAGCAGCTTGGGACAGGGGGGAAACACAGATACGCAGTATTTT. This chain links TRBV5-1 with TRBJ2-3; 9 nucleotides line up with TRBD1. Germline V gives CDR1 SGHRS, CDR2 YFSETQ. The V gene end was trimmed by 0 bases and the J gene end by 2 bases; junction bases not matched to a gene: 4. The CDR3 runs to 16 residues.

This clonotype was observed a few times. Given a much more abundant clone one base away, this may be a read error. V usage is TRBV5-6 and J usage is TRBJ2-3; D is perhaps TRBD1 (5 bases). Germline V gene data show CDR1 as SGHDT and CDR2 as YYEEEE. This CDR3 has 14 amino acids. The CDR3, as DNA: TGTGCCAGCAGCCAAGGGATGGGCACAGGTACGCAGTATTTT. Translating gives CASSQGMGTGTQYF.

To note about this clonotype: A clone one base away is much larger, so this may be a read error. V is TRBV30 and J is TRBJ2-3, with D perhaps TRBD1 (6 bases). The germline V gene encodes CDR1 GTSNPN and CDR2 SVGIG (reference sequence). This CDR3 region has 13 residues. CDR3 loop: CAWSPGRTDMQYF. The DNA of the CDR3 is TGTGCCTGGAGTCCAGGCCGGACAGATATGCAGTATTTT.

The table lists this clonotype with many counts. The chain is built from TRBV30 and TRBJ2-1, with unresolved D. This CDR3 has 13 residues. With 8 bases removed from V and 0 bases from J, the gap between germline ends came to 11 bases. Germline V gene data show CDR1 as GTSNPN and CDR2 as SVGIG (reference sequence). The CDR3 coding sequence is TGTGCCGGAAGGACGGCCTCCTACAATGAGCAGTTCTTC. Its translation: CAGRTASYNEQFF.

For this clonotype: This could be a read error, since a much larger clone is one nucleotide away. This sequence joins TRBV24-1 and TRBJ1-5; no clear D. The CDR3 runs to 14 residues. The germline V and J ends were trimmed by 4 bases and 0 bases, with 6 bases remaining between them. Germline CDR1 is KGHDR and CDR2 is SFDVKD. In nucleotides, the CDR3 is TGTGCCACCAGTGACCTCCATAGCAATCAGCCCCAGCATTTT. Protein: CATSDLHSNQPQHF.

This clonotype was seen at least ten times. The CDR3 DNA reads as TGTGCCAGCAGTGCCACGGGACAGGGGGCCAAGAGGAATGGCTACACCTTC. It translates to CASSATGQGAKRNGYTF. J is TRBJ1-2 and V is TRBV7-2, with 12 nucleotides matching TRBD1. From germline, CDR1 is SGHTA and CDR2 FQGNSA. V trimming: 6 bases; J trimming: 6 bases; junction bases outside the gene matches: 14. The CDR3 loop spans 17 amino acids.

In this sample, this clonotype turned up a few times. J is TRBJ1-6 and V is TRBV10-3; D is perhaps TRBD1 (5 bases). Germline V CDR1 and CDR2: ENHRY, SYGVKD. V was cut by 8 bases and J by 10 bases, with 15 bases left in between. CDR3 length: 13 residues. CDR3 in amino acids: CAIQGRVGSPLHF. The CDR3 DNA reads as TGTGCCATCCAGGGCAGGGTTGGGTCACCCCTCCACTTT.

This clonotype has ten or more counts. The chain recombines TRBV5-1 with TRBJ2-7; 11 bases map to TRBD1. The trim removed 3 bases at V and 6 bases at J, leaving 14 bases unmatched. CDR3 size: 17 residues. CDR1 and CDR2 (germline): SGHRS, YFSETQ. The CDR3 DNA follows: TGCGCCAGCAGCTCGGGACGGACAGGGGGCGGAAACCGCGAGCAGTACTTC. This translates into CASSSGRTGGGNREQYF.

The chain carries TRBV4-1 and TRBJ2-3; 9 positions match TRBD1. Germline trimming cut 4 bases from V and 4 bases from J; bases unmatched to any gene: 3. The germline V gene encodes CDR1 MGHRA and CDR2 YSYEKL. The CDR3 contains 14 residues. The CDR3 sequence: CASSPGQGSDTQYF. The DNA for the CDR3 is TGCGCCAGCAGCCCGGGACAGGGTTCAGATACGCAGTATTTT.

This clonotype was seen many times. The V gene is TRBV6-2 or TRBV6-3, the J gene TRBJ1-2; weak D call: TRBD1 (5 bases). V lost 0 bases and J 4 bases, leaving 18 bases between the germline ends. The germline CDR1 and CDR2 sequences are MNHEY and SVGEGT. This CDR3 comprises 17 residues. The CDR3 sequence is CASSYSLKGPPGYGYTF. The CDR3 DNA is TGTGCCAGCAGTTACTCTTTAAAGGGGCCGCCGGGCTATGGCTACACCTTC.